The entry below describes one T cell receptor (beta chain). The target antigen is unknown. The sample originates from a study of T-cell reconstitution after alpha-beta-depleted transplantation in children. As it was prepared, the TCRbeta library received unique molecular identifiers. TCRdb fed the PCR reads into MiXCR, producing one record per CDR3 protein. Of about 1,000,000 distinct CDR3 sequences in the sample, 25% to 30% are singletons; the top ten hold about 28%. Whole-study results and caveats: One year post-transplant, T-cell counts and diversity were largely derived from T cells produced anew.

Germline-derived CDR1 and CDR2 are MNHEY and SVGAGI. Trimming removed 0 bases at V and 4 bases at J, with 10 bases between. The CDR3 covers 16 residues. This specimen was PBMCs, mostly from graft donor cells, taken 360 days after TCRalphabeta/CD19-depleted stem cell transplant. The sequence derives from a boy under two years old who had a stem cell transplant for SCID, so the T cells may come from the graft donor. The chain combines TRBV6-5 with TRBJ2-6; TRBD2 is a possible D gene (6 bases). The CDR3 DNA reads TGTGCCAGCAGTTACTCGGCGGGGTACGGGGCCAACGTCCTGACTTTC. This translates into CASSYSAGYGANVLTF.